The clone carrying this T cell receptor beta chain was observed a few times. TCRdb used MiXCR to reprocess the 5' RACE reads, holding one entry per CDR3 protein. The sample records some 730,000 distinct CDR3 sequences, about 20% being singletons. This CDR3 is 16 amino acids long. V lost 1 base and J lost 3, with 12 bases in between. Germline CDR1 and CDR2: MNHEY and SVGAGI. The sample originates from a study of identical twins. These data were also filed under a second study, of T cells expressing NK-cell markers.

The sample was PBMCs. This TCR came from a woman under 30 in good health. The rearrangement links TRBV6-5 to TRBJ2-2; the D gene is possibly TRBD2 (6 bases). CDR3 coding DNA: TGTGCCAGCAGTTACTTCGCCTGGGGGGACACCGGGGAGCTGTTTTTT. The encoded protein is CASSYFAWGDTGELFF.